Shown below are 25 T cell receptor beta chains from a single sample sequenced in a study of blood T cell repertoires in COVID-19. Clones were sequenced by immunoSEQ multiplex PCR, and TCRdb holds only the in-frame ones, with some missing. In the table there are more than 200,000 clones, roughly 84% of which are singletons. The material sequenced was peripheral blood. Receptors were obtained from a woman in her forties who had recovered from COVID-19.

V gene TRBV5-1 combines with J gene TRBJ2-7; D is possibly TRBD1 (5 bases). The CDR3 contains 14 residues. Germline CDR1 reads SGHRS; CDR2 reads YFSETQ. V lost 4 bases to trimming and J lost 6 bases, with 17 bases between them. The CDR3 sequence: CASSPVGEVSEQYF. The CDR3, as DNA: TGCGCCAGCAGCCCTGTAGGGGAAGTCAGCGAGCAGTACTTC.

V gene TRBV5-6 combines with J gene TRBJ1-1; 8 bases align to TRBD1. Germline V gene data show CDR1 as SGHDT and CDR2 as YYEEEE. The CDR3 has 15 amino acids. The trim removed 4 bases at V and 0 bases at J, leaving 5 bases unmatched. The CDR3 sequence: CASSPTGAMNTEAFF. CDR3 bases: TGTGCCAGCAGCCCGACAGGGGCCATGAACACTGAAGCTTTCTTT.

The chain uses TRBV7-9 and TRBJ1-3; 9 bases are shared with TRBD1. V was clipped by 7 bases and J by 4 bases; unmatched bases: 5. Germline V gene sequence: CDR1 SEHNR, CDR2 FQNEAQ (reference sequence). The CDR3 has 14 residues. The CDR3 DNA sequence: TGTGCCAGCATCTGGGACAGGGAAGGAAACACCATATATTTT. Protein: CASIWDREGNTIYF.

This chain joins TRBV6-5 and TRBJ1-1; D gene ambiguous. Deletions cut 6 bases from V and 1 base from J, with 9 bases between. CDR1 and CDR2 (germline): MNHEY, SVGAGI. CDR3 length equals 13 residues. CDR3 residues: CASSRSGNTEAFF. In DNA, the CDR3 is TGTGCCAGCAGCCGGTCGGGGAACACTGAAGCTTTCTTT.

This clone was counted a few times. V is TRBV7-9 and J is TRBJ1-1, with TRBD1 as a possible D gene (5 bases). V gave up 3 bases and J gave up 7 bases, with 18 bases separating them. The CDR3 is 15 amino acids. The germline V gene has CDR1 SEHNR and CDR2 FQNEAQ (reference sequence). The CDR3 region is CASSLGSQGLGEAFF. The CDR3 DNA reads TGTGCCAGCAGCTTGGGATCTCAGGGACTCGGTGAAGCTTTCTTT.

This clone came up a few times. J is TRBJ1-4 and V is TRBV30; 8 bases map to TRBD1. From germline, CDR1 is GTSNPN and CDR2 SVGIG (reference sequence). Trimming took 3 bases from V and 4 from J; bases not matched to a gene: 7. The CDR3 consists of 15 residues. CDR3 nucleotide sequence: TGTGCCTGGAGGGGGGGGACAGGAGTTAATGAAAAACTGTTTTTT. Residues: CAWRGGTGVNEKLFF.

This clone was observed a single time. Other DNA sequences from this sample encode an identical CDR3 as well. The chain is built from TRBV28 and TRBJ1-2; no clear D. CDR3 length: 14 residues. Trimming removed 1 base from V and 2 bases from J, with 8 bases in between. Germline V lookup: CDR1 MDHEN, CDR2 SYDVKM. CDR3 nucleotides: TGTGCCAGCAGTTTATTAACACGAAACTATGGCTACACCTTC. Protein: CASSLLTRNYGYTF.

This clone was observed once. The chain combines TRBV24-1 with TRBJ2-2; tentatively, D is TRBD1 (5 bases). Germline CDR1 is KGHDR and CDR2 is SFDVKD. Between the trimmed V and J ends, which lost 9 bases and 2 bases, there was a span of 9 bases. The length of the CDR3 is 13 residues. CDR3 sequence (DNA): TGTGCCACCGGGGCGCCTAACACCGGGGAGCTGTTTTTT. Residues: CATGAPNTGELFF.

For this clone: Compared with germline, one end of the junction differs, possibly owing to a read error. The gene calls are TRBV7-7 and TRBJ2-1, with 9 bases aligning to TRBD2. The CDR3 loop spans 16 amino acids. Germline assignment: CDR1 SSHAT and CDR2 FNYEAQ (reference sequence). The CDR3 reads CASSLEVAGAYNEQFF. CDR3 in DNA: TGTGCTAGCAGCCTCGAGGTAGCGGGGGCCTACAATGAGCAGTTCTTC.

The rearrangement links TRBV19 to TRBJ2-3, with 7 bases that match TRBD2. Germline V gene lookup returns CDR1 LNHDA and CDR2 SQIVND (reference sequence). J gave up 2 bases and V 0 bases, and 14 bases lay outside the gene matches. The CDR3 consists of 19 residues. CDR3: CASSIDTPGRLAVTDTQYF. The DNA of the CDR3 is TGTGCCAGTAGTATAGATACGCCGGGCCGACTAGCCGTCACAGATACGCAGTATTTT.

V is TRBV10-3 and J is TRBJ2-7; TRBD1 matches at 10 bases. V was clipped by 2 bases and J by 2 bases; unmatched bases: 3. Germline CDR1 and CDR2: ENHRY and SYGVKD. This CDR3 has 15 amino acids. CDR3 sequence (DNA): TGTGCCATCAGTGAGGAAGGGACAGGGGCCTACGAGCAGTACTTC. Protein product: CAISEEGTGAYEQYF.

This chain uses TRBV12-3 or TRBV12-4 with TRBJ2-2; possible D gene TRBD2, 5 bases. The CDR3 covers 13 residues. V dropped 5 bases and J dropped 5 bases, with 9 bases sitting between them. The CDR3 DNA follows: TGTGCCAGCAGTCCCGGACTTACCGGGGAGCTGTTTTTT. This sequence encodes CASSPGLTGELFF.

Only a few counts were recorded for this clone. The V and J genes are TRBV15 and TRBJ1-1; D gene uncertain. Trimming took off 4 bases at V and 1 base at J, with 4 bases between the two ends. CDR3 length: 12 residues. The germline CDR1 and CDR2 sequences are LNHNV and YYDKDF (reference sequence). This CDR3 is CATSTGNTEAFF. In DNA, the CDR3 is TGTGCCACCAGCACAGGGAACACTGAAGCTTTCTTT.

The rearrangement joins TRBV5-6 to TRBJ2-3, with D perhaps matching TRBD1 (6 bases). The germline V gene encodes CDR1 SGHDT and CDR2 YYEEEE. V was shortened by 4 bases and J by 1 base, with 19 bases between the two germline ends. The CDR3 spans 17 residues. The CDR3 spells CASSHLLGGEGTDTQYF. The DNA for the CDR3 is TGTGCCAGCAGCCATCTATTAGGGGGTGAGGGCACAGATACGCAGTATTTT.

V gene TRBV30 combines with J gene TRBJ1-4; D call uncertain. V lost 0 bases to trimming and J lost 7 bases, with 21 bases between them. The CDR3 length is 17 residues. Germline V lookup: CDR1 GTSNPN, CDR2 SVGIG (reference sequence). CDR3 nucleotide sequence: TGTGCCTGGAGTGTACACCCCGGGGTCGACGGCACTGAAAAACTGTTTTTT. Translating gives CAWSVHPGVDGTEKLFF. Variable domain in full (rest from reference TRBV30 and TRBJ1-4): SQTIHQWPATLVQPVGSPLSLECTVEGTSNPNLYWYRQAAGRGLQLLFYSVGIGQISSEVPQNLSASRPQDRQFILSSKKLLLSDSGFYLCAWSVHPGVDGTEKLFFGSGTQLSVL.

The chain links TRBV3-1 (or the pseudogene TRBV3-2) to TRBJ2-1; TRBD1 aligns across 10 bases. Germline V CDR1 and CDR2: LGHDT, YNNKEL (reference sequence). There are 15 residues in the CDR3. Losses at the gene ends were 3 bases for V and 9 bases for J; bases not matched to a gene: 8. CDR3 sequence (DNA): TGTGCCAGCAGCCACCTAGACAGGGGGCGAAGTGAGCAGTTCTTC. Translated: CASSHLDRGRSEQFF.

This sequence joins TRBV28 and TRBJ2-7; 7 bases are shared with TRBD2. CDR3 length equals 13 residues. Germline CDR1 reads MDHEN; CDR2 reads SYDVKM. The CDR3: CATKGRGSYEQYF. The CDR3 DNA reads as TGTGCGACAAAGGGGAGGGGCTCCTACGAGCAGTACTTC.

The genes are TRBV23-1 and TRBJ2-3, with TRBD2 matching over 7 bases. TRBV23-1 is filed as an ORF, its function uncertain. V was pared by 4 bases and J by 2 bases, with 15 bases of the junction left unmatched. The CDR3 is 18 amino acids. For the CDR3, the DNA is TGCGCCAGCAGTCCTCGGGCAGGGAGGGCGCATGACACAGATACGCAGTATTTT. It yields the protein CASSPRAGRAHDTDTQYF.

V and J are TRBV2 and TRBJ2-5; tentative D call: TRBD1 (6 bases). Trimming shortened V by 2 bases and J by 3 bases, and 7 bases separated the two germline ends. Germline CDR1 is SNHLY and CDR2 is FYNNEI. The CDR3 is 13 residues long. CDR3 amino acids: CASSEYREETQYF. The CDR3 DNA sequence: TGTGCCAGCAGTGAATACAGGGAAGAGACCCAGTACTTC. Filled out from reference TRBV2 and TRBJ2-5, the complete variable domain reads EPEVTQTPSHQVTQMGQEVILRCVPISNHLYFYWYRQILGQKVEFLVSFYNNEISEKSEIFDDQFSVERPDGSNFTLKIRSTKLEDSAMYFCASSEYREETQYFGPGTRLLVL.

There are a few counts of this clone. The chain employs TRBV10-1 and TRBJ2-3; possible D gene TRBD2, 5 bases. The CDR3 contains 15 residues. V lost 4 bases and J lost 1, with 12 bases in between. CDR1 and CDR2 (germline): WNHNN, SYGVQD (reference sequence). The CDR3 DNA sequence: TGCGCCAGCAGTGGAAGCGGTAAGGGCACAGATACGCAGTATTTT. It translates to CASSGSGKGTDTQYF.

The gene calls are TRBV7-6 and TRBJ2-2; D remains ambiguous. Germline-derived CDR1 and CDR2 are SGHVS and FNYEAQ. V was cut by 0 bases and J by 6 bases, with 14 bases left in between. The CDR3 covers 16 residues. As DNA, the CDR3 is TGTGCCAGCAGCTTAGCGCAAGCCGCCCTGGCCGGGGAGCTGTTTTTT. Encoded protein: CASSLAQAALAGELFF.

This clone was seen only a few times. CDR3 coding DNA: TGTGCCAGCAGAGAGGGACAGAGCAATCAGCCCCAGCATTTT. Its protein product is CASREGQSNQPQHF. J is TRBJ1-5 and V is TRBV28; the match to TRBD1 covers 7 bases. Germline values: CDR1 MDHEN, CDR2 SYDVKM. The V segment lost 6 bases and the J segment 1 base; nucleotides outside the gene matches: 3. This CDR3 is built from 14 residues.

The chain links TRBV6-5 to TRBJ2-2; D gene ambiguous. Germline values: CDR1 MNHEY, CDR2 SVGAGI. The CDR3 loop spans 13 amino acids. Trimming stripped 0 bases from V and 7 bases from J, with 6 bases between. In DNA, the CDR3 is TGTGCCAGCAGTTACTCTCGTAACGGGGAGCTGTTTTTT. Its protein product is CASSYSRNGELFF.

The DNA for the CDR3 is TGTGCCAGCAGAGAGAACAGGGGTTCATCGCCCCAGCATTTT. It translates to CASRENRGSSPQHF. The gene calls are TRBV28 and TRBJ1-5; 7 bases agree with TRBD1. Germline V gene sequence: CDR1 MDHEN, CDR2 SYDVKM. Unmatched junction bases numbered 11, after V lost 6 bases and J lost 9 bases. The CDR3 is 14 amino acids.

This clone was observed once. The V call is TRBV30, the J call TRBJ2-2; the D gene is possibly TRBD1 (6 bases). This CDR3 comprises 14 residues. Germline loops: CDR1 GTSNPN, CDR2 SVGIG (reference sequence). V was shortened by 2 bases and J by 2 bases, with 9 bases between the two germline ends. The CDR3 DNA reads TGTGCCTGGAGTCGGACAGTTAACACCGGGGAGCTGTTTTTT. As protein: CAWSRTVNTGELFF.